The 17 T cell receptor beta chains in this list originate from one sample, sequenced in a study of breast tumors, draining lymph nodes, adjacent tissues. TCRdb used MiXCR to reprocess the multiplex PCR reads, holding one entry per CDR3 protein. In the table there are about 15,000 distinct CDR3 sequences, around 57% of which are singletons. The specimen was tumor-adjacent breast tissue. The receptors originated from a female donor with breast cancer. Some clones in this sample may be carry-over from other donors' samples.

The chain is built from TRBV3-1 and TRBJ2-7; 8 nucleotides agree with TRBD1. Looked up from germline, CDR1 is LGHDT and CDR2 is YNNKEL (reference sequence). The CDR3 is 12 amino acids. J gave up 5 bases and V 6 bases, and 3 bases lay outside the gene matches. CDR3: CASRDRAHEQYF. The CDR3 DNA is TGTGCCAGCAGGGACAGGGCCCACGAGCAGTACTTC.

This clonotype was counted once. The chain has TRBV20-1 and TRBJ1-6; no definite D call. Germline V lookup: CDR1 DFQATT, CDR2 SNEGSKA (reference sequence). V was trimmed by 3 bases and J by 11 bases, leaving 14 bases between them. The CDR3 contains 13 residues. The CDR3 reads CSASREIDAPLHF. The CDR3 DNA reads TGCAGTGCTAGCCGGGAAATAGACGCACCCCTCCACTTT.

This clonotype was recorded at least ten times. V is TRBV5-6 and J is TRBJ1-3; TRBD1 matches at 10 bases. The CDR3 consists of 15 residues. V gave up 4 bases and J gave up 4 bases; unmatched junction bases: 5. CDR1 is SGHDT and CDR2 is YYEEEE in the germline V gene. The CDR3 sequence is CASSRQGAWGNTIYF. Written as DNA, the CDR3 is TGTGCCAGCAGCCGACAGGGGGCGTGGGGAAACACCATATATTTT.

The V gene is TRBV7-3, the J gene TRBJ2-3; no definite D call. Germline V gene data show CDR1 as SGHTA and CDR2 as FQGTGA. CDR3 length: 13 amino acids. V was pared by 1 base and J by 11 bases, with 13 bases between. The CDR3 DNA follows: TGTGCCAGCAGCTTAATGGGTAACAATGAGCAGTATTTT. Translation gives CASSLMGNNEQYF.

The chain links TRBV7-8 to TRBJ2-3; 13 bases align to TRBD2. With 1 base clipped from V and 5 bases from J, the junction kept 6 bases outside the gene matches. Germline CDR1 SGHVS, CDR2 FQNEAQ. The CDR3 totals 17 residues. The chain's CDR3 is CASSLVRTSGRGDTQYF. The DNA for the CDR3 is TGTGCCAGCAGCTTAGTGAGGACTAGCGGGAGAGGAGATACGCAGTATTTT.

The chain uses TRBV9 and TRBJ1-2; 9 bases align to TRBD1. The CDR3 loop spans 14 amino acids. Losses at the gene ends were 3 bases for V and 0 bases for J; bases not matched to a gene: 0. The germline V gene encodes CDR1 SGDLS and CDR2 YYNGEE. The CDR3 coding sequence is TGTGCCAGCAGCGGACAGGGGGCTAACTATGGCTACACCTTC. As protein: CASSGQGANYGYTF.

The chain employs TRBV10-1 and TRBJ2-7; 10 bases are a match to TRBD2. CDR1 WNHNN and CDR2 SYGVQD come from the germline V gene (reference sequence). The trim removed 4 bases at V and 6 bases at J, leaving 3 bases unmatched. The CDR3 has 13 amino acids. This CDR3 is CASSASGRSEQYF. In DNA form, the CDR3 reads TGCGCCAGCAGTGCTAGCGGGAGATCCGAGCAGTACTTC.

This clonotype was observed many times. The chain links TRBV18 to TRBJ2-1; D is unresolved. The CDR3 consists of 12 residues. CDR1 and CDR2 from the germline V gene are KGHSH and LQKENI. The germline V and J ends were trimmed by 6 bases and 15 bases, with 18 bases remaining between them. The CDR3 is CASSPSSSPPFF. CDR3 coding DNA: TGTGCCAGCTCTCCAAGTTCTAGTCCCCCGTTCTTC.

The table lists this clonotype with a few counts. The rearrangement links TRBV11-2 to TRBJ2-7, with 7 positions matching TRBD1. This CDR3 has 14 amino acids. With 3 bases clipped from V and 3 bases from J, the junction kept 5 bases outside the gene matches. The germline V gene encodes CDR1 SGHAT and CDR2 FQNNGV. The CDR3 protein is CASSFAGTVYEQYF. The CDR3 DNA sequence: TGTGCCAGCAGCTTTGCCGGGACAGTCTACGAGCAGTACTTC.

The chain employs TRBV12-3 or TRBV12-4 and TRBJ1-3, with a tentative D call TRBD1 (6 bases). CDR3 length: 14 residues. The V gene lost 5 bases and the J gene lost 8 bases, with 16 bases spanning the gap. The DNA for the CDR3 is TGTGCCAGCAGTCTGACAGGCTATGGCTACACCATATATTTT. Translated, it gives CASSLTGYGYTIYF.

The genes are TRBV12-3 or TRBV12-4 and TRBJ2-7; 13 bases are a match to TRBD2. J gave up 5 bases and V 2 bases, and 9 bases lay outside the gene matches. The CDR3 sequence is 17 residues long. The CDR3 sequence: CASSLRGGLAGSNEQYF. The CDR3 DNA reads TGTGCCAGCAGTTTACGCGGGGGACTAGCGGGAAGTAACGAGCAGTACTTC.

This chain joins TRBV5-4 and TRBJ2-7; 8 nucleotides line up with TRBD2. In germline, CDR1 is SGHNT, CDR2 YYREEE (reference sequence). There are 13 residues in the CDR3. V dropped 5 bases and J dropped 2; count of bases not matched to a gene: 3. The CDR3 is CASSLAGPYEQYF. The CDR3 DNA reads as TGTGCCAGCAGTTTAGCGGGACCCTACGAGCAGTACTTC.

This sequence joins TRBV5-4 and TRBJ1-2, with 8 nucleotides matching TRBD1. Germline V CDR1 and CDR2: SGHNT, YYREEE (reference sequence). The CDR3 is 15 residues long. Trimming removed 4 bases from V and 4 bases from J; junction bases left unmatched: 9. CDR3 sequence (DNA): TGTGCCAGCAGCCACCCGACAGGGGAAGGCTATGGCTACACCTTC. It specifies CASSHPTGEGYGYTF.

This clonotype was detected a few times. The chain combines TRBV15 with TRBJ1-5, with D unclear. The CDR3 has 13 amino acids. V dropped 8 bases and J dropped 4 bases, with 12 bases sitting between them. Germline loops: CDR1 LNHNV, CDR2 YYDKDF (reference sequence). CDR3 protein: CATRAERNQPQHF. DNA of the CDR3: TGTGCCACCCGGGCTGAGAGAAATCAGCCCCAGCATTTT.

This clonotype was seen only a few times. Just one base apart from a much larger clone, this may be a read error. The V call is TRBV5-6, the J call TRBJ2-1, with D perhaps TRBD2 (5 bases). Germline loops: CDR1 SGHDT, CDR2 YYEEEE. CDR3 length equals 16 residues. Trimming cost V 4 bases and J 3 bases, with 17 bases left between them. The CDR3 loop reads CASSGLKAIFYNEQFF. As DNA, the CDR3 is TGTGCCAGCAGCGGACTGAAAGCGATTTTCTACAATGAGCAGTTCTTC.

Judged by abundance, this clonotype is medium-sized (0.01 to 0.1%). CDR3 sequence reads: CASTRGGANYGYTF. The CDR3 DNA sequence: TGTGCCAGCACTCGAGGGGGGGCGAACTATGGCTACACCTTC. The V and J genes are TRBV2 and TRBJ1-2; TRBD1 is a possible D gene (6 bases). Germline CDR1 and CDR2: SNHLY and FYNNEI. V lost 7 bases, J lost 2 bases, and 14 bases lay in between. This CDR3 contains 14 residues. Supplemented by reference TRBV2 and TRBJ1-2, the full variable domain reads EPEVTQTPSHQVTQMGQEVILRCVPISNHLYFYWYRQILGQKVEFLVSFYNNEISEKSEIFDDQFSVERPDGSNFTLKIRSTKLEDSAMYFCASTRGGANYGYTFGSGTRLTVV.

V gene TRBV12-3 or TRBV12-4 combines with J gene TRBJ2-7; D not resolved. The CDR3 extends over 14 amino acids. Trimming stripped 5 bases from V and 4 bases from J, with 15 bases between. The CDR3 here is CASSVFNMGYEQYF. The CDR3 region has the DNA TGTGCCAGCAGTGTATTCAACATGGGGTACGAGCAGTACTTC.